The 27 T cell receptor beta chains presented below share a single source sample, sequenced in a study of blood T cell repertoires in COVID-19. Method: immunoSEQ multiplex PCR; TCRdb's copy keeps in-frame clones and lacks some. The sample has over 130,000 clones, 84% seen once. Sequencing was carried out using PBMCs or T cells enriched from blood (not recorded which). These receptors were taken from a man aged 45 to 65 in a cohort exposed to, infected with or recovered from COVID-19 (not recorded which).

The chain recombines TRBV20-1 with TRBJ1-2; D unclear. Germline-derived CDR1 and CDR2 are DFQATT and SNEGSKA (reference sequence). The CDR3 is 8 residues long. For the CDR3, the DNA is TGCAGGCCACAAGGCTACACCTTC. Amino acid sequence: CRPQGYTF.

The chain couples TRBV6-5 to TRBJ2-7; 11 bases match TRBD2. After removal of 10 bases from V and 5 bases from J, the junction contained 7 bases not matched to a gene. The CDR3 runs 13 residues. In germline, CDR1 is MNHEY, CDR2 SVGAGI. CDR3 coding DNA: TGTGCCATCGAACTAGCGGGAGTGGACGAGCAGTACTTC. It translates to CAIELAGVDEQYF.

The V and J genes are TRBV7-3 and TRBJ2-3, with TRBD2 matching over 12 bases. The germline CDR1 and CDR2 sequences are SGHTA and FQGTGA. V shed 5 bases and J 1 base; nucleotides not matched to a gene: 4. This CDR3 region has 16 residues. The CDR3 nucleotides read TGTGCCAGCAGCCCCCTAGCGGGAGGGGGCACAGATACGCAGTATTTT. Its translation: CASSPLAGGGTDTQYF.

CDR3 sequence reads: CASSLNLAGVGSEQYF. CDR3 in DNA: TGTGCCAGCAGCTTAAACCTAGCGGGAGTCGGCTCCGAGCAGTACTTC. The chain uses TRBV7-3 and TRBJ2-7; 10 positions match TRBD2. J was trimmed by 6 bases and V by 1 base; bases with no gene match: 9. The CDR3 covers 16 residues. Germline assignment: CDR1 SGHTA and CDR2 FQGTGA.

This sequence joins TRBV5-1 and TRBJ2-7; tentative D call: TRBD1 (7 bases). Between the trimmed V and J ends, which lost 6 bases and 6 bases, there was a span of 13 bases. The germline gives CDR1 SGHRS, CDR2 YFSETQ. There are 12 residues in the CDR3. CDR3 sequence reads: CASNQGGGEQYF. CDR3 DNA sequence: TGCGCCAGCAACCAGGGGGGAGGCGAGCAGTACTTC.

This clone has just a few counts. The rearrangement joins TRBV3-1 (or the pseudogene TRBV3-2) to TRBJ1-6; the match to TRBD1 covers 8 bases. The CDR3 is made up of 16 amino acids. The germline V gene encodes CDR1 LGHDT and CDR2 YNNKEL (reference sequence). J gave up 9 bases and V 1 base, and 8 bases lay outside the gene matches. CDR3 protein: CASSQASGQGTSPLHF. The DNA of the CDR3 is TGTGCCAGCAGCCAAGCATCAGGACAGGGAACTTCACCCCTCCACTTT.

The chain joins TRBV28 to TRBJ2-2; 7 positions match TRBD2. The V gene end was trimmed by 2 bases and the J gene end by 6 bases; junction bases not matched to a gene: 3. The CDR3 totals 14 residues. From germline, CDR1 is MDHEN and CDR2 SYDVKM. The CDR3 reads CASSLLAVSGELFF. CDR3 bases: TGTGCCAGCAGTTTACTAGCGGTATCCGGGGAGCTGTTTTTT.

This chain links TRBV10-3 with TRBJ2-3; weak D call: TRBD2 (5 bases). The V and J ends lost 7 bases and 2 bases respectively, with 10 bases between them. This CDR3 is 13 amino acids long. The germline gives CDR1 ENHRY, CDR2 SYGVKD. The CDR3 loop is CAINKDSTDTQYF. The CDR3 coding sequence is TGTGCCATCAACAAGGACTCCACAGATACGCAGTATTTT.

The chain carries TRBV5-1 and TRBJ2-1; 8 bases align to TRBD1. Germline lookup yields CDR1 SGHRS and CDR2 YFSETQ. The CDR3 has 14 amino acids. V lost 5 bases to trimming and J lost 7 bases; unmatched junction nucleotides: 8. In DNA, the CDR3 is TGCGCCAGCAGTTATGGGACAGGCCTAAATGAGCAGTTCTTC. This sequence encodes CASSYGTGLNEQFF.

This clone was seen just once. CDR3 sequence reads: CASSKIAGDSYEQYF. The CDR3 DNA reads as TGTGCCAGCAGCAAAATAGCGGGGGACTCCTACGAGCAGTACTTC. This chain uses TRBV21-1 with TRBJ2-7; the table's D gene call, TRBD2, was not cross checked with the DNA. TRBV21-1 is classified as a pseudogene. The CDR3 is made up of 15 amino acids.

V gene TRBV5-1 combines with J gene TRBJ2-3, with D possibly being TRBD2 (5 bases). The CDR3 runs 14 residues. Germline V gene sequence: CDR1 SGHRS, CDR2 YFSETQ. V lost 2 bases and J 1 base, leaving 8 bases between the germline ends. In nucleotides, the CDR3 is TGCGCCAGCAGCTTAGCGGTACGCACAGATACGCAGTATTTT. Translated, it gives CASSLAVRTDTQYF.

CDR3 protein: CASRGVGGYTF. CDR3 sequence (DNA): TGTGCCAGCAGAGGGGTCGGTGGCTACACCTTC. The chain joins TRBV12-3 or TRBV12-4 to TRBJ1-2; a possible D gene is TRBD1 (5 bases). The CDR3 is made up of 11 amino acids. V was cut by 6 bases and J by 7 bases, with 9 bases left in between.

V usage is TRBV10-2 and J usage is TRBJ1-1, with D possibly being TRBD1 (6 bases). Trimming shortened V by 8 bases and J by 6 bases, and 22 bases separated the two germline ends. Germline V lookup: CDR1 WSHSY, CDR2 SAAADI. The CDR3 has 15 amino acids. CDR3 nucleotides: TGCGCCAGCTGGCCGGGACACACCTTTCAATCTGAAGCTTTCTTT. Translating gives CASWPGHTFQSEAFF.

The CDR3 here is CASSFSTLTQYF. The CDR3, as DNA: TGTGCCAGCAGCTTTAGCACCCTGACCCAGTACTTC. The J gene is TRBJ2-5, the V gene TRBV7-3; D is unclear. Between the trimmed V and J ends, which lost 3 bases and 7 bases, there was a span of 9 bases. The CDR3 runs to 12 residues. Per germline, CDR1 SGHTA and CDR2 FQGTGA. Variable domain in full (rest from reference TRBV7-3 and TRBJ2-5): GAGVSQTPSNKVTEKGKYVELRCDPISGHTALYWYRQSLGQGPEFLIYFQGTGAADDSGLPNDRFFAVRPEGSVSTLKIQRTERGDSAVYLCASSFSTLTQYFGPGTRLLVL.

The V gene is TRBV5-5, the J gene TRBJ2-7, with 8 nucleotides matching TRBD2. Looked up from germline, CDR1 is SGHKS and CDR2 is YYEKEE (reference sequence). Losses at the gene ends were 7 bases for V and 5 bases for J; bases not matched to a gene: 11. The CDR3 runs to 14 residues. CDR3 region: CASSLRGEGHEQYF. For the CDR3, the DNA is TGTGCCAGCTCTCTGCGGGGGGAAGGCCACGAGCAGTACTTC.

The CDR3 DNA reads TGTGCCAGCAGCTTAGAGTTTAACTCCTACGAGCAGTACTTC. Translation gives CASSLEFNSYEQYF. The chain employs TRBV5-6 and TRBJ2-7; D is ambiguous. CDR3 length: 14 residues. Looked up from germline, CDR1 is SGHDT and CDR2 is YYEEEE. Trimming pared 2 bases from V and 0 bases from J, leaving 9 bases between.

The rearrangement joins TRBV18 to TRBJ1-6, with 9 positions matching TRBD1. This CDR3 is built from 14 residues. The germline CDR1 and CDR2 sequences are KGHSH and LQKENI. After removal of 6 bases from V and 9 bases from J, the junction contained 6 bases not matched to a gene. Here the CDR3 DNA reads TGTGCCAGCTCGATACAGGGGGCGAGTTCACCCCTCCACTTT. Translating gives CASSIQGASSPLHF.

This chain uses TRBV12-3 or TRBV12-4 with TRBJ2-7, with D possibly TRBD1 on 6 matching bases. V lost 3 bases to trimming and J lost 2 bases, with 8 bases between them. This CDR3 contains 13 residues. This chain's CDR3 is CASSFQGPYEQYF. CDR3 nucleotides: TGTGCCAGCAGTTTTCAGGGGCCCTACGAGCAGTACTTC.

The DNA for the CDR3 is TGTGCCACCAGTGATTTGCCAGGGGTCAACACCGGGGAGCTGTTTTTT. Its protein is CATSDLPGVNTGELFF. The J gene is TRBJ2-2, the V gene TRBV24-1; D is possibly TRBD1 (6 bases). The CDR3 covers 16 residues. V shed 0 bases and J shed 2 bases, with 9 bases lying between them. Germline assignment: CDR1 KGHDR and CDR2 SFDVKD.

V is TRBV7-9 and J is TRBJ2-1; possibly TRBD1 for D (6 bases). The germline V gene encodes CDR1 SEHNR and CDR2 FQNEAQ (reference sequence). V dropped 2 bases and J dropped 4 bases, with 12 bases sitting between them. There are 15 residues in the CDR3. CDR3 sequence reads: CASSLSGQTYNEQFF. The CDR3 DNA is TGTGCCAGCAGCTTATCAGGACAGACGTACAATGAGCAGTTCTTC. Full variable domain (rest looked up from reference TRBV7-9 and TRBJ2-1): DTGVSQNPRHKITKRGQNVTFRCDPISEHNRLYWYRQTLGQGPEFLTYFQNEAQLEKSRLLSDRFSAERPKGSFSTLEIQRTEQGDSAMYLCASSLSGQTYNEQFFGPGTRLTVL.

The rearrangement links TRBV27 to TRBJ2-7, with 8 positions matching TRBD1. The CDR3 totals 15 residues. The germline V gene encodes CDR1 MNHEY and CDR2 SMNVEV (reference sequence). Germline trimming cut 6 bases from V and 4 bases from J; bases unmatched to any gene: 11. CDR3 in amino acids: CASSSGQGGSYEQYF. In DNA form, the CDR3 reads TGTGCCAGCAGCTCCGGACAGGGCGGTTCATACGAGCAGTACTTC.

This clone was detected a few times. This chain connects TRBV7-2 to TRBJ1-6, with 7 bases identical to TRBD1. The V and J ends lost 5 bases and 14 bases, in that order; junction bases with no gene match: 9. CDR3 size: 13 residues. CDR1 is SGHTA, CDR2 FQGNSA, per germline. In nucleotides, the CDR3 is TGTGCCAGCAGCGTGACAGGGATCGTCACCCTCCACTTT. This gives the protein CASSVTGIVTLHF.

The V and J genes are TRBV19 and TRBJ2-7, with 12 bases lining up with TRBD2. With 4 bases clipped from V and 5 bases from J, the junction kept 9 bases outside the gene matches. This CDR3 comprises 16 residues. The germline V gene encodes CDR1 LNHDA and CDR2 SQIVND (reference sequence). CDR3 protein: CASSTRTSGISHEQYF. As DNA, the CDR3 is TGTGCCAGTAGTACCCGGACTAGCGGGATAAGTCACGAGCAGTACTTC. The full variable domain, its missing parts supplied by reference TRBV19 and TRBJ2-7, is DGGITQSPKYLFRKEGQNVTLSCEQNLNHDAMYWYRQDPGQGLRLIYYSQIVNDFQKGDIAEGYSVSREKKESFPLTVTSAQKNPTAFYLCASSTRTSGISHEQYFGPGTRLTVT.

The chain is built from TRBV3-1 (or the pseudogene TRBV3-2) and TRBJ2-7; possibly TRBD2 for D (5 bases). Germline V gene data show CDR1 as LGHDT and CDR2 as YNNKEL (reference sequence). The CDR3 consists of 14 residues. V lost 3 bases to trimming and J lost 1 base, with 10 bases between them. The CDR3 is CASSHGVSSYEQYF. CDR3 nucleotides: TGTGCCAGCAGCCACGGGGTTTCTTCCTACGAGCAGTACTTC.

This clone was seen only a few times. The CDR3 here is CASSHSSTGAYEPQHF. The CDR3 DNA follows: TGTGCCAGCAGCCATTCATCCACAGGGGCCTACGAGCCCCAGCATTTT. This rearrangement joins TRBV3-1 (or the pseudogene TRBV3-2) to TRBJ1-5; 7 positions agree with TRBD1. Germline CDR1 reads LGHDT; CDR2 reads YNNKEL (reference sequence). Unmatched junction bases numbered 13, after V lost 3 bases and J lost 8 bases. The CDR3 is made up of 16 amino acids.

The chain joins TRBV18 to TRBJ2-2; D gene ambiguous. Trimming removed 0 bases from V and 5 bases from J, with 13 bases in between. The CDR3 contains 16 residues. The germline V gene encodes CDR1 KGHSH and CDR2 LQKENI. The CDR3 DNA follows: TGTGCCAGCTCACCACCGGGCAGGCCCCGGACCGGGGAGCTGTTTTTT. This gives the protein CASSPPGRPRTGELFF.

V usage is TRBV4-1 and J usage is TRBJ1-4; D is unclear. The V gene's germline CDR1 is MGHRA and CDR2 YSYEKL. This CDR3 contains 11 residues. The V end was cut by 1 base, the J end by 11 bases, with 5 bases between. The CDR3 region is CASSQGEKLFF. Here the CDR3 DNA reads TGCGCCAGCAGCCAAGGGGAGAAACTGTTTTTT.